The 28 T cell receptor beta chains given below trace back to one sample, sequenced in a study of blood T cells in healthy people across ages. Combining a sample-barcoded 5' primer with a J-beta primer mix, a second PCR ran for about 6 to 12 cycles. TCRdb ran MiXCR on the 5' RACE reads and lists one entry per CDR3 protein. The profile shows some 1.5 million distinct CDR3 sequences, roughly 27% of them singletons. Sequenced material: blood. Receptors originate from a woman between 25 and 40 years old in good health.

The rearrangement uses TRBV28 and TRBJ2-6; no firm D call. This CDR3 comprises 14 residues. Germline V gives CDR1 MDHEN, CDR2 SYDVKM. The V end was cut by 6 bases, the J end by 4 bases, with 10 bases between. As DNA, the CDR3 is TGTGCCAGCAGCCCCCTGGAGGGGGCCAACGTCCTGACTTTC. It yields the protein CASSPLEGANVLTF.

V and J are TRBV7-9 and TRBJ2-2; TRBD1 is a possible D gene (6 bases). Trimming shortened V by 7 bases and J by 1 base, and 13 bases separated the two germline ends. Germline loops: CDR1 SEHNR, CDR2 FQNEAQ (reference sequence). The CDR3 is made up of 15 amino acids. CDR3 DNA sequence: TGTGCCAGCATCTGGGGGCGCGGGAACACCGGGGAGCTGTTTTTT. This sequence encodes CASIWGRGNTGELFF.

In regard to this clonotype: A much larger clone sits a single nucleotide away, making a read error possible. The rearrangement uses TRBV10-3 and TRBJ1-2; 10 bases line up with TRBD1. The germline V gene has CDR1 ENHRY and CDR2 SYGVKD. Losses at the gene ends were 6 bases for V and 6 bases for J; bases not matched to a gene: 16. The CDR3 sequence is 17 residues long. CDR3 sequence reads: CAIRPDRGRLVDDGYTF. In DNA, the CDR3 is TGTGCCATCAGACCCGACAGGGGGCGGCTAGTTGACGATGGCTACACCTTC.

In the case of this clonotype: A read error may explain this, as a much larger clone is one base away. The chain is built from TRBV10-2 and TRBJ2-7, with 13 bases that match TRBD2. Germline V gene data show CDR1 as WSHSY and CDR2 as SAAADI. CDR3 size: 19 residues. Trimming removed 3 bases from V and 7 bases from J; junction bases left unmatched: 18. CDR3 sequence reads: CASSDLLGRTSGGQQEQYF. DNA of the CDR3: TGCGCCAGCAGTGACCTATTGGGCCGGACTAGCGGGGGCCAACAGGAGCAGTACTTC.

This clonotype was seen a handful of times. The gene calls are TRBV7-2 and TRBJ2-1; TRBD1 matches at 7 bases. V trimming: 3 bases; J trimming: 0 bases; junction bases outside the gene matches: 2. The length of the CDR3 is 15 residues. Germline lookup yields CDR1 SGHTA and CDR2 FQGNSA. Here the CDR3 reads CASSFGTASYNEQFF. The CDR3 bases are TGTGCCAGCAGCTTCGGGACAGCCTCCTACAATGAGCAGTTCTTC.

This clonotype was detected only a few times. V usage is TRBV7-9 and J usage is TRBJ2-1; 7 bases are shared with TRBD2. CDR3 length equals 20 residues. Germline lookup yields CDR1 SEHNR and CDR2 FQNEAQ (reference sequence). J lost 1 base, V lost 1 base, and 16 bases had no gene match. Here the CDR3 reads CASSLVALAVFLPSYNEQFF. CDR3 sequence (DNA): TGTGCCAGCAGCTTAGTAGCCCTAGCGGTATTCTTGCCTTCCTACAATGAGCAGTTCTTC.

This clonotype was detected many times. The chain joins TRBV3-1 to TRBJ2-7, with TRBD2 matching over 8 bases. The CDR3 has 12 amino acids. Germline CDR1 is LGHDT and CDR2 is YNNKEL (reference sequence). With 10 bases clipped from V and 5 bases from J, the junction kept 7 bases outside the gene matches. CDR3 sequence: CATSRGRNEQYF. CDR3 nucleotide sequence: TGTGCCACGTCTCGCGGGAGGAACGAGCAGTACTTC.

A few counts support this clonotype. J is TRBJ2-7 and V is TRBV5-1; 11 bases match TRBD1. The ends lost 6 bases at V and 0 bases at J; junction bases unmatched: 5. The CDR3 extends over 15 amino acids. The germline CDR1 and CDR2 sequences are SGHRS and YFSETQ. CDR3 residues: CASIPGTGGSYEQYF. The CDR3 DNA follows: TGCGCCAGCATACCAGGGACAGGGGGCTCCTACGAGCAGTACTTC.

The table lists this clonotype with a few counts. The rearrangement links TRBV2 to TRBJ1-4, with no clear D. The CDR3 is 14 amino acids. Germline lookup yields CDR1 SNHLY and CDR2 FYNNEI. V was pared by 2 bases and J by 8 bases, with 12 bases between. The CDR3 sequence: CASSETASGEKLFF. CDR3 in DNA: TGTGCCAGCAGTGAAACGGCCAGCGGAGAAAAACTGTTTTTT.

On this clonotype itself: A much more abundant neighbour one base away suggests this may be a read error. Because it lacks the conserved phenylalanine or tryptophan at the end, this CDR3 is likely a read error. V and J are TRBV20-1 and TRBJ2-1; 10 bases are shared with TRBD2. Germline V gene lookup returns CDR1 DFQATT and CDR2 SNEGSKA (reference sequence). The CDR3 spans 15 residues. V was clipped by 6 bases and J by 3 bases; unmatched bases: 8. The CDR3 reads CSAPHRTSGYNEQFL. CDR3 DNA: TGCAGTGCCCCTCACCGGACTAGCGGCTACAATGAGCAGTTCTTA.

This chain links TRBV5-1 with TRBJ1-6; D possibly corresponds to TRBD1 (5 bases). V was cut by 0 bases and J by 1 base, with 8 bases left in between. The CDR3 spans 16 residues. CDR1 and CDR2 (germline): SGHRS, YFSETQ. The DNA for the CDR3 is TGCGCCAGCAGCTTGGCGGGACCTTCCTATAATTCACCCCTCCACTTT. Translation gives CASSLAGPSYNSPLHF. Looking up the rest from reference TRBV5-1 and TRBJ1-6 gives the full variable domain: KAGVTQTPRYLIKTRGQQVTLSCSPISGHRSVSWYQQTPGQGLQFLFEYFSETQRNKGNFPGRFSGRQFSNSRSEMNVSTLELGDSALYLCASSLAGPSYNSPLHFGNGTRLTVT.

This clonotype was found many times. This chain links TRBV6-1 with TRBJ2-7; 7 bases agree with TRBD2. The CDR3 runs to 15 residues. Per the germline V gene, CDR1 is MNHNS and CDR2 is SASEGT. Germline trimming cut 5 bases from V and 3 bases from J; bases unmatched to any gene: 10. CDR3 region: CASSTSWEGSYEQYF. The CDR3 DNA sequence: TGTGCCAGCAGTACTTCATGGGAGGGGAGCTACGAGCAGTACTTC.

This clonotype was seen a few times. The CDR3 nucleotides read TGTGCCAGCGAACGGGTAGCGGGATCCTACGAGCAGTACTTC. This translates into CASERVAGSYEQYF. The rearrangement joins TRBV7-2 to TRBJ2-7, with TRBD2 identical over 8 bases. J was trimmed by 1 base and V by 8 bases; bases with no gene match: 7. CDR3 length equals 14 residues. Germline CDR1 SGHTA, CDR2 FQGNSA.

The V and J genes are TRBV7-2 and TRBJ2-5, with a possible D match to TRBD2 (6 bases). Germline CDR1 and CDR2: SGHTA and FQGNSA. The CDR3 consists of 15 residues. The V end was cut by 5 bases, the J end by 5 bases, with 18 bases between. The CDR3 here is CASSPDYSGRETQYF. In nucleotides, the CDR3 is TGTGCCAGCAGCCCTGACTACAGCGGGCGTGAGACCCAGTACTTC.

This clonotype was counted many times. The V gene is TRBV20-1, the J gene TRBJ2-7; unclear D gene. The CDR3 has 11 residues. The V gene lost 0 bases and the J gene lost 3 bases, with 3 bases spanning the gap. Germline values: CDR1 DFQATT, CDR2 SNEGSKA (reference sequence). CDR3 in DNA: TGCAGTGCTAGAGATATCTACGAGCAGTACTTC. Amino acid sequence: CSARDIYEQYF.

The V and J genes are TRBV9 and TRBJ1-5; 8 nucleotides line up with TRBD1. The germline gives CDR1 SGDLS, CDR2 YYNGEE. With V trimmed by 3 bases and J by 4 bases, 6 bases remained unmatched. The CDR3 has 15 amino acids. CDR3 sequence (DNA): TGTGCCAGCAGCGCCGGGACAGGATTGAATCAGCCCCAGCATTTT. Translated: CASSAGTGLNQPQHF.

The genes are TRBV28 and TRBJ1-5; no firm D call. V lost 3 bases, J lost 11 bases, and 17 bases lay in between. Germline V lookup: CDR1 MDHEN, CDR2 SYDVKM. This CDR3 is 14 amino acids long. CDR3 sequence: CASSLVLGGEAQHF. The DNA of the CDR3 is TGTGCCAGCAGTTTGGTTCTGGGTGGGGAGGCCCAGCATTTT.

This clonotype has a handful of counts. A read error may account for a junction end that differs from germline. The chain couples TRBV12-3 or TRBV12-4 to TRBJ2-1; 11 nucleotides line up with TRBD1. The CDR3 sequence is 17 residues long. In DNA form, the CDR3 reads TGTGTCAGCAGTTCGGACAGGGGGCGGTTCTCCTACAATGAGCAGTTCTTC. Protein product: CVSSSDRGRFSYNEQFF.

This clonotype was seen only a few times. The V call is TRBV7-3, the J call TRBJ2-5, with TRBD2 matching 7 bases. This CDR3 comprises 16 residues. Germline assignment: CDR1 SGHTA and CDR2 FQGTGA. V shed 5 bases, J shed 5 bases, and the junction held 14 bases outside the gene matches. The CDR3, as DNA: TGTGCCAGCAGCCCGCCGAGGGGCGGGGGTATCGAGACCCAGTACTTC. Its translation is CASSPPRGGGIETQYF.

This clonotype was counted only a few times. The genes are TRBV20-1 and TRBJ1-6, with no clear D. V lost 6 bases and J lost 0, with 9 bases in between. The germline CDR1 and CDR2 sequences are DFQATT and SNEGSKA (reference sequence). The CDR3 extends over 14 amino acids. As DNA, the CDR3 is TGCAGTGCAAGGCCTGTCTCCTATAATTCACCCCTCCACTTT. It codes for CSARPVSYNSPLHF.

In its sample, this clonotype was seen a few times. A junction boundary mismatches the germline segment, possibly from a read error. V gene TRBV29-1 combines with J gene TRBJ2-1; D gene ambiguous. Germline CDR1 is SQVTM and CDR2 is ANQGSEA. The CDR3 spans 14 residues. CDR3 bases: TGCAGTGTTGACCTGACGGTTTCCTACAATGAGCAGTTCTTC. Protein product: CSVDLTVSYNEQFF.

This rearrangement joins TRBV5-1 to TRBJ2-1, with 10 nucleotides matching TRBD2. The CDR3 is made up of 15 amino acids. Germline CDR1 is SGHRS and CDR2 is YFSETQ. Unmatched junction bases numbered 6, after V lost 2 bases and J lost 7 bases. The CDR3 here is CASSLRAGGPNEQFF. The CDR3 nucleotides read TGCGCCAGCAGCTTAAGAGCGGGGGGGCCGAATGAGCAGTTCTTC.

This clonotype was counted ten times or more. The chain links TRBV7-9 to TRBJ2-5, with 13 bases identical to TRBD2. V lost 4 bases and J lost 2; bases outside the gene matches: 4. The germline gives CDR1 SEHNR, CDR2 FQNEAQ (reference sequence). The CDR3 is made up of 16 amino acids. DNA for the CDR3: TGTGCCAGCAGCTCGGGACTAGCGGGGACACAAGAGACCCAGTACTTC. As protein: CASSSGLAGTQETQYF.

This clonotype turned up a few times. The J gene is TRBJ2-5, the V gene TRBV6-5; D uncertain. Trimming took 0 bases from V and 5 from J, leaving 13 bases between them. Germline CDR1 MNHEY, CDR2 SVGAGI. This CDR3 spans 15 amino acids. The CDR3 sequence is CASSYSKGVGETQYF. CDR3 DNA: TGTGCCAGCAGTTACTCGAAGGGCGTCGGGGAGACCCAGTACTTC.

As concerns this clonotype: A single base separates this from a much larger clone, so it may be a read error. This chain connects TRBV7-6 to TRBJ2-7, with 7 bases aligning to TRBD2. The CDR3 has 15 residues. Trimming removed 5 bases from V and 4 bases from J; junction bases left unmatched: 11. Per germline, CDR1 SGHVS and CDR2 FNYEAQ. The CDR3, as DNA: TGTGCCAGCAGCACAGGAGCGGGAACACGTTACGAGCAGTACTTC. Protein: CASSTGAGTRYEQYF.

The genes are TRBV6-1 and TRBJ2-3, with D tentatively TRBD1 (6 bases). The germline V gene has CDR1 MNHNS and CDR2 SASEGT. The CDR3 has 17 amino acids. V was clipped by 6 bases and J by 3 bases, with 22 bases between them. The CDR3 sequence is CASRPNWGPRRTDTQYF. CDR3 DNA: TGTGCCAGCAGACCCAATTGGGGGCCTCGCAGAACAGATACGCAGTATTTT.

This clonotype was seen only a few times. V is TRBV28 and J is TRBJ2-1, with TRBD2 matching over 12 bases. CDR1 and CDR2 from the germline V gene are MDHEN and SYDVKM. The V segment lost 1 base and the J segment 6 bases; nucleotides outside the gene matches: 4. The CDR3 extends over 16 amino acids. The CDR3 DNA sequence: TGTGCCAGCAGTTTATCTGGACTAGCGGGGATCAATGAGCAGTTCTTC. Translating it yields CASSLSGLAGINEQFF.

The chain employs TRBV14 and TRBJ2-7; D might be TRBD1 (7 bases). CDR3 length: 15 residues. Trimming cost V 2 bases and J 0 bases, with 11 bases left between them. The V gene's germline CDR1 is SGHDN and CDR2 FVKESK. The CDR3 DNA is TGTGCCAGCAGCCAATTTCAGGGGGGCTCCTACGAGCAGTACTTC. Its protein is CASSQFQGGSYEQYF.